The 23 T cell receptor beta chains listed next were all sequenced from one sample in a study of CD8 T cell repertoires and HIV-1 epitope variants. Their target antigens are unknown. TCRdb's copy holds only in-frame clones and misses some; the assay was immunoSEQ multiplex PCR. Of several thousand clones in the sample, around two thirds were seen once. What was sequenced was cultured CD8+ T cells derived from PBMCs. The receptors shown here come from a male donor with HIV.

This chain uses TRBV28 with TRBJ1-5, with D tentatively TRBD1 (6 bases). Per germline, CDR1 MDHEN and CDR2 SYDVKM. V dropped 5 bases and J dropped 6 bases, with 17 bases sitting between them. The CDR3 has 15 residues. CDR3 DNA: TGTGCCAGCAGTCCCGTGGGGGGGCTAGGTCAGCCCCAGCATTTT. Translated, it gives CASSPVGGLGQPQHF.

CDR3 amino acids: CASSYGGAPGELFF. The CDR3 DNA reads TGTGCCAGCAGTTACGGGGGGGCCCCCGGGGAGCTGTTTTTT. V and J are TRBV6-5 and TRBJ2-2, with D perhaps matching TRBD2 (7 bases). Trimming pared 2 bases from V and 6 bases from J, leaving 10 bases between. Germline lookup yields CDR1 MNHEY and CDR2 SVGAGI. The CDR3 runs to 14 residues.

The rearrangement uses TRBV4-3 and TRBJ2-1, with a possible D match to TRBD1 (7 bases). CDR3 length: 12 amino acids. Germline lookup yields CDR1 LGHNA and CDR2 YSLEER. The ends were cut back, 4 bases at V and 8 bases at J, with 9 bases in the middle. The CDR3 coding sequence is TGCGCCAGCAGCCCAGGGGGGTATGAGCAGTTCTTC. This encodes CASSPGGYEQFF.

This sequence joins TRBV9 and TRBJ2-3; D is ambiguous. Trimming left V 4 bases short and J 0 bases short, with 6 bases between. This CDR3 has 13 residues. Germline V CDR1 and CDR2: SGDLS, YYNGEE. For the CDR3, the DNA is TGTGCCAGCAGCCCCGGCAGCACAGATACGCAGTATTTT. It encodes CASSPGSTDTQYF.

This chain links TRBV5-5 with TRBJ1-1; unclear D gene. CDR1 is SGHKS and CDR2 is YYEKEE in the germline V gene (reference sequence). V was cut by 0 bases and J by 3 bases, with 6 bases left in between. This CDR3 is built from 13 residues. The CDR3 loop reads CASSLASDTEAFF. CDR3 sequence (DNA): TGTGCCAGCAGCTTGGCCAGCGACACTGAAGCTTTCTTT.

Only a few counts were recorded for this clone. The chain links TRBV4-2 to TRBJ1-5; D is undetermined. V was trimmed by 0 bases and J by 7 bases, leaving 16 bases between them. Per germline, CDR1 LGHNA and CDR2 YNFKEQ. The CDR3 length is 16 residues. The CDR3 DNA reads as TGTGCCAGCAGCCAAGAGTCAGGAGAGGGTAGACAGCCCCAGCATTTT. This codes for CASSQESGEGRQPQHF.

The chain's CDR3 is CASSPWTSGSLYNEQFF. CDR3 coding DNA: TGTGCCAGCAGTCCATGGACTAGCGGGAGTCTCTACAATGAGCAGTTCTTC. The chain has TRBV28 and TRBJ2-1, with 13 bases identical to TRBD2. In germline, CDR1 is MDHEN, CDR2 SYDVKM. V lost 5 bases and J lost 3; bases outside the gene matches: 7. The CDR3 has 17 amino acids. Using reference TRBV28 and TRBJ2-1 for the parts outside the CDR3, the full variable domain is DVKVTQSSRYLVKRTGEKVFLECVQDMDHENMFWYRQDPGLGLRLIYFSYDVKMKEKGDIPEGYSVSREKKERFSLILESASTNQTSMYLCASSPWTSGSLYNEQFFGPGTRLTVL.

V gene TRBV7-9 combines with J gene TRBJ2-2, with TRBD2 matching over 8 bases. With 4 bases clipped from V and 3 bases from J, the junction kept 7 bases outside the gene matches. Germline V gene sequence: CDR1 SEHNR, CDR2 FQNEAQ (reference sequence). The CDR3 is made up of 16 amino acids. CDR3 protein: CASSSTSGEYTGELFF. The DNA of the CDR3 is TGTGCCAGCAGCTCAACTAGCGGAGAATACACCGGGGAGCTGTTTTTT.

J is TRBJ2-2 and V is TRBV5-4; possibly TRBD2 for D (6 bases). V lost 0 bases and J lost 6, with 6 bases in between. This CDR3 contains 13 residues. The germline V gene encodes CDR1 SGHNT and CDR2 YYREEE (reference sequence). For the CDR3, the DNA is TGTGCCAGCAGCTTGGGACTAGCCGGGGAGCTGTTTTTT. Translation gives CASSLGLAGELFF.

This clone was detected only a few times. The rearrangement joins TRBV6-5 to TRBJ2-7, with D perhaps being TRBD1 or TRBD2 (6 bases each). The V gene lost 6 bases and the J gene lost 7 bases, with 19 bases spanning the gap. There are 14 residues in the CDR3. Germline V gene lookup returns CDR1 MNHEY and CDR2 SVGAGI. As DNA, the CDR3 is TGTGCCAGCAGCCCCTACTCAGGGGAGGTAGAGCAGTACTTC. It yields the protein CASSPYSGEVEQYF.

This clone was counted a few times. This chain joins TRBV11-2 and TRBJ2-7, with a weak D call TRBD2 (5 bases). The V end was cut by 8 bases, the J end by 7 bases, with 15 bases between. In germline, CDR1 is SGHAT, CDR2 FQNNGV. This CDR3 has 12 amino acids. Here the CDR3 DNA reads TGTGCCAGCGGGGAACGGGGTCGAGAGCAGTACTTC. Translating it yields CASGERGREQYF.

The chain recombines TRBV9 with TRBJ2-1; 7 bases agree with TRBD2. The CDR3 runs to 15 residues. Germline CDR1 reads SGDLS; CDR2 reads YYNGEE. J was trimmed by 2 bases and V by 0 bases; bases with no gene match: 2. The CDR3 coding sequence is TGTGCCAGCAGCGTAGATCTAGCGGCCTACAATGAGCAGTTCTTC. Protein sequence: CASSVDLAAYNEQFF.

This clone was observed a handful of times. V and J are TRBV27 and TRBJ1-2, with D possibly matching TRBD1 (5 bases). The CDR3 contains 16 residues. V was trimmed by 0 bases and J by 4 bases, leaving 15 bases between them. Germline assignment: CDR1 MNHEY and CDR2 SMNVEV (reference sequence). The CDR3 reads CASSLSAGSQIYGYTF. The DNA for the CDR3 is TGTGCCAGCAGTTTATCGGCAGGGAGTCAAATCTATGGCTACACCTTC.

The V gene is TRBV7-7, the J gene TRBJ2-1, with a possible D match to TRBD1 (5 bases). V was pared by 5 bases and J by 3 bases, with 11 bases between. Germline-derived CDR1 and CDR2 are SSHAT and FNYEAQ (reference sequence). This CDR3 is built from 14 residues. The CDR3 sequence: CASSPQGGYNEQFF. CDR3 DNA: TGTGCCAGCAGCCCTCAGGGTGGCTACAATGAGCAGTTCTTC.

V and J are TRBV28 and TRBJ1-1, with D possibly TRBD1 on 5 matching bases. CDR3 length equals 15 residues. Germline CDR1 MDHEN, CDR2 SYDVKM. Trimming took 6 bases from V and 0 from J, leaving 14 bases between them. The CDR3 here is CASRQDHEVNTEAFF. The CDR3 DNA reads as TGTGCCAGCAGACAGGACCATGAAGTGAACACTGAAGCTTTCTTT.

The chain's CDR3 is CASSEVLGGARYEQYF. Here the CDR3 DNA reads TGTGCCAGCAGTGAAGTTCTAGGGGGGGCGAGGTACGAGCAGTACTTC. The V and J genes are TRBV6-1 and TRBJ2-7, with a tentative D call TRBD2 (7 bases). Germline-derived CDR1 and CDR2 are MNHNS and SASEGT. V lost 1 base and J lost 4, with 17 bases in between. The CDR3 is 16 residues long.

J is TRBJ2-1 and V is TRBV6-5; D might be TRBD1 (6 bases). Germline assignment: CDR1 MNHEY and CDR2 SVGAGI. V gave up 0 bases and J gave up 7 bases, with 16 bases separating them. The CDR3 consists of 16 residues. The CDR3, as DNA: TGTGCCAGCAGTTACTCGGGCAGGGGAAGGCGAAATGAGCAGTTCTTC. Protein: CASSYSGRGRRNEQFF.

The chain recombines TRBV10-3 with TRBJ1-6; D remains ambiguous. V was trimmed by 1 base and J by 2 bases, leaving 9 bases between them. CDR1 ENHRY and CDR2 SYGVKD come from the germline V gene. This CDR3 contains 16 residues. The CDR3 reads CAISELGPAYNSPLHF. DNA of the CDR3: TGTGCCATCAGTGAGTTAGGGCCGGCCTATAATTCACCCCTCCACTTT.

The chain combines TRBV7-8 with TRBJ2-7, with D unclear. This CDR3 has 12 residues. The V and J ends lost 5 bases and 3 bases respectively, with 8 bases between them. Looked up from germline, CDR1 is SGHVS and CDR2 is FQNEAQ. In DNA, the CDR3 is TGTGCCAGCAGCACCCGGAACTACGAGCAGTACTTC. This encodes CASSTRNYEQYF. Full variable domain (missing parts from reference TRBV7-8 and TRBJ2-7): GAGVSQSPRYKVAKRGQDVALRCDPISGHVSLFWYQQALGQGPEFLTYFQNEAQLDKSGLPSDRFFAERPEGSVSTLKIQRTQQEDSAVYLCASSTRNYEQYFGPGTRLTVT.

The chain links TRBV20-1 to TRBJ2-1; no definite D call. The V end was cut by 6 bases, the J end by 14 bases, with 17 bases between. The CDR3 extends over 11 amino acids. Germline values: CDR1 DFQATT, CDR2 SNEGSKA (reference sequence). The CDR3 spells CSATDFGLEFF. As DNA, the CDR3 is TGCAGTGCCACCGATTTCGGTTTGGAGTTCTTC.

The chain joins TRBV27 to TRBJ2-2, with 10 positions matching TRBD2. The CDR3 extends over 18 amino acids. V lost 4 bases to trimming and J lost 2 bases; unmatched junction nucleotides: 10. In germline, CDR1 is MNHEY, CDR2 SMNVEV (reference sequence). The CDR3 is CASSSTTTSGNNTGELFF. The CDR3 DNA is TGTGCCAGCAGTTCAACGACAACTAGCGGGAACAACACCGGGGAGCTGTTTTTT.

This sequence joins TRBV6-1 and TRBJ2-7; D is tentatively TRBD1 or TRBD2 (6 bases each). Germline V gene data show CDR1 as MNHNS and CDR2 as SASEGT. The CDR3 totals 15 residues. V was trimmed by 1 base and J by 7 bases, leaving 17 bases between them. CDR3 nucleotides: TGTGCCAGCAGTGAAGATGGAGGGGGGATGTGGGAGCAGTACTTC. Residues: CASSEDGGGMWEQYF.

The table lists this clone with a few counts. CDR3 protein: CASSQWRLNYGYTF. In nucleotides, the CDR3 is TGCGCCAGCAGTCAATGGAGGCTTAACTATGGCTACACCTTC. The chain carries TRBV23-1 and TRBJ1-2, with D unresolved. TRBV23-1 is placed among ORFs of uncertain function. Trimming removed 1 base from V and 1 base from J, with 7 bases in between. This CDR3 is 14 amino acids long.